The 8 T cell receptor beta chains given below trace back to one sample, sequenced in a study of CD8 T cells in ankylosing spondylitis. TCRdb ran MiXCR on the 5' RACE reads and lists one entry per CDR3 protein. In the table there are 25,000 to 35,000 distinct CDR3 sequences, approximately 28% of which are singletons. The specimen sequenced was synovial fluid, either unsorted or a sorted T cell fraction (not recorded which). The receptor source for this set is a male donor with ankylosing spondylitis.

Notes on this clonotype: This may stem from a read error, because a much larger clone lies one nucleotide away. The V gene is TRBV28, the J gene TRBJ2-3; 12 bases line up with TRBD2. Germline CDR1 MDHEN, CDR2 SYDVKM. The CDR3 has 18 residues. V dropped 5 bases and J dropped 0; count of bases not matched to a gene: 9. The CDR3 protein is CASSRTATSGSSTDTQYF. CDR3 bases: TGTGCCAGCAGTCGAACTGCGACTAGCGGGAGTAGCACAGATACGCAGTATTTT.

This clonotype was seen at least ten times. The CDR3 nucleotides read TGTGCCAGCAGCTTATTGGGAGAGGTTCAGCCCCAGCATTTT. It encodes CASSLLGEVQPQHF. The chain has TRBV7-9 and TRBJ1-5; D not certain. The CDR3 has 14 residues. The V gene's germline CDR1 is SEHNR and CDR2 FQNEAQ (reference sequence). Trimming took off 2 bases at V and 6 bases at J, with 11 bases between the two ends.

The chain links TRBV5-5 to TRBJ1-3; 9 bases are shared with TRBD1. Trimming at V came to 4 bases and at J to 0 bases, leaving 5 bases not matched to a gene. There are 16 residues in the CDR3. CDR1 SGHKS and CDR2 YYEKEE come from the germline V gene (reference sequence). The DNA of the CDR3 is TGTGCCAGCAGCACTCCGGGACAGGGCTCTGGAAACACCATATATTTT. It is translated as CASSTPGQGSGNTIYF.

This chain connects TRBV7-8 to TRBJ2-7; possibly TRBD1 or TRBD2 for D (6 bases each). Deletions cut 1 base from V and 5 bases from J, with 24 bases between. Per the germline V gene, CDR1 is SGHVS and CDR2 is FQNEAQ. This CDR3 is 18 amino acids long. CDR3 bases: TGTGCCAGCAGCTTAGAAAGCGCGGACAGCGTGTGGGGGGACGAGCAGTACTTC. Translating it yields CASSLESADSVWGDEQYF.

V usage is TRBV6-1 and J usage is TRBJ1-5; D possibly corresponds to TRBD1 (5 bases). Trimming removed 3 bases at V and 3 bases at J, with 18 bases between. The CDR3 has 17 residues. CDR1 MNHNS and CDR2 SASEGT come from the germline V gene. DNA for the CDR3: TGTGCCAGCAGTGAGAGCGTGGCGGGACCGCCCAATCAGCCCCAGCATTTT. This gives the protein CASSESVAGPPNQPQHF.

The rearrangement joins TRBV6-4 to TRBJ2-6, with a weak D call TRBD1 (6 bases). CDR3 size: 16 residues. The V gene's germline CDR1 is MRHNA and CDR2 SNTAGT. The V gene lost 7 bases and the J gene lost 0 bases, with 13 bases spanning the gap. As DNA, the CDR3 is TGTGCCAGCACCAGGACAGCCTTCTCTGGGGCCAACGTCCTGACTTTC. It encodes CASTRTAFSGANVLTF.

There are many counts of this clonotype. The chain joins TRBV12-3 or TRBV12-4 to TRBJ2-7, with D uncertain. This CDR3 has 14 amino acids. Trimming pared 3 bases from V and 3 bases from J, leaving 12 bases between. CDR3: CASSLGTVGYEQYF. CDR3 DNA sequence: TGTGCCAGCAGTTTGGGCACTGTCGGCTACGAGCAGTACTTC.

This clonotype was observed a handful of times. The chain combines TRBV15 with TRBJ1-6; 10 positions agree with TRBD1. Germline lookup yields CDR1 LNHNV and CDR2 YYDKDF (reference sequence). The junction had 3 bases not matched to a gene; V was cut back by 5 bases and J by 5 bases. The CDR3 length is 15 residues. Here the CDR3 DNA reads TGTGCCACCAGCGGAGGGACAGGGGATAATTCACCCCTCCACTTT. Translation gives CATSGGTGDNSPLHF.